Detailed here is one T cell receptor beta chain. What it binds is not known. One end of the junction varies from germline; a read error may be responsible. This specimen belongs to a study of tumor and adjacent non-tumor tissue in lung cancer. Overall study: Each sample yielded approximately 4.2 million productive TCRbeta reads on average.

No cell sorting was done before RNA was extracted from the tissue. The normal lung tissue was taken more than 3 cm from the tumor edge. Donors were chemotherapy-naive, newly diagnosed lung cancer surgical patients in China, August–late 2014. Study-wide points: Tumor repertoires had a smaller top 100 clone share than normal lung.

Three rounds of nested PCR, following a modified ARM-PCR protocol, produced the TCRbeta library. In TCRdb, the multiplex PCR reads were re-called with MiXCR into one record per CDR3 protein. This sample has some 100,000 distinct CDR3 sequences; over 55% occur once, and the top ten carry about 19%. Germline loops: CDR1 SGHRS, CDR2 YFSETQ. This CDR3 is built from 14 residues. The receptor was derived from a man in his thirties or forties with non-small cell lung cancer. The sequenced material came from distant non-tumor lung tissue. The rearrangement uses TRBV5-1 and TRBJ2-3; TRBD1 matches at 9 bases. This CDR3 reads CASSLRDRDDTQYF. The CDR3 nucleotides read TGCGCCAGCAGCCTCCGGGACAGGGACGATACGCAGTACTTT.